Each of the 15 T cell receptor beta chains below was sequenced from the same sample in a study of cytomegalovirus exposure and HLA in healthy donors. 60 Vbeta and 13 Jbeta primers were used in PCR. Assay used: immunoSEQ multiplex PCR; TCRdb lists only in-frame clones, some missing. The sample lists around 190,000 clones, around 84% seen once, with roughly 3.1% in the top ten. The specimen sequenced was PBMCs. These receptors all come from a man in his forties in good health and CMV-seropositive.

This clone turned up a few times. The rearrangement uses TRBV6-5 and TRBJ2-3, with D possibly being TRBD1 (6 bases). The germline CDR1 and CDR2 sequences are MNHEY and SVGAGI. V lost 5 bases to trimming and J lost 1 base, with 13 bases between them. The CDR3 sequence is 15 residues long. Here the CDR3 DNA reads TGTGCCAGCAGTGGAGACAAGGGGGGCACAGATACGCAGTATTTT. Residues: CASSGDKGGTDTQYF.

The rearrangement uses TRBV10-3 and TRBJ2-7; 7 nucleotides line up with TRBD1. Trimming at V came to 6 bases and at J to 1 base, leaving 3 bases not matched to a gene. Germline assignment: CDR1 ENHRY and CDR2 SYGVKD. There are 13 residues in the CDR3. Written as DNA, the CDR3 is TGTGCCATCAGGCCGGGACAGTCCTACGAGCAGTACTTC. Residues: CAIRPGQSYEQYF.

In DNA form, the CDR3 reads TGTGCCAGCAGCTTGAGTCACGACAGACGCGACCCTCAAGAGACCCAGTACTTC. It specifies CASSLSHDRRDPQETQYF. This chain links TRBV5-6 with TRBJ2-5; D perhaps matches TRBD1 (5 bases). Germline CDR1 SGHDT, CDR2 YYEEEE. V lost 1 base, J lost 2 bases, and 21 bases lay in between. CDR3 length: 18 residues.

In this sample, this clone turned up once. The chain combines TRBV7-3 with TRBJ2-3; perhaps TRBD2 as D (6 bases). Trimming removed 5 bases at V and 2 bases at J, with 14 bases between. The germline gives CDR1 SGHTA, CDR2 FQGTGA. This CDR3 region has 15 residues. This CDR3 is CASSPSGVDTDTQYF. For the CDR3, the DNA is TGTGCCAGCAGCCCTTCGGGAGTAGACACAGATACGCAGTATTTT.

The chain couples TRBV25-1 to TRBJ2-5; D gene unclear. V was cut by 6 bases and J by 5 bases, with 7 bases left in between. The CDR3 has 11 amino acids. Per germline, CDR1 MGHDK and CDR2 SYGVNS. CDR3 coding DNA: TGTGCCAGCAGCCCCCGGGAGACCCAGTACTTC. This codes for CASSPRETQYF.

As regards this clone: An end of the junction does not agree with germline; a read error may underlie this. Within the sample, other DNA sequences also encode this same CDR3. This chain uses TRBV19 with TRBJ2-7; D might be TRBD1 (5 bases). This CDR3 has 14 amino acids. Germline CDR1 is LNHDA and CDR2 is SQIVND (reference sequence). For the CDR3, the DNA is TGTGCCAGCAGTACCTTGGACAACGCTAACGAGCAGTACTTC. It specifies CASSTLDNANEQYF.

As concerns this clone: Different DNA sequences within this sample yield the same CDR3. The chain recombines TRBV7-2 with TRBJ1-1, with 8 bases that match TRBD1. This CDR3 region has 15 residues. CDR1 and CDR2 (germline): SGHTA, FQGNSA. The trim removed 1 base at V and 1 base at J, leaving 2 bases unmatched. For the CDR3, the DNA is TGTGCCAGCAGCTTAGTGGGGACAGGGAACACTGAAGCTTTCTTT. The encoded protein is CASSLVGTGNTEAFF.

The chain joins TRBV7-2 to TRBJ2-7; 9 nucleotides line up with TRBD2. CDR1 SGHTA and CDR2 FQGNSA come from the germline V gene. V was pared by 5 bases and J by 2 bases, with 7 bases of the junction left unmatched. CDR3 length: 15 residues. CDR3 amino acids: CASSPALAGAYEQYF. The CDR3 DNA follows: TGTGCCAGCAGCCCAGCACTAGCGGGTGCCTACGAGCAGTACTTC.

The chain joins TRBV15 to TRBJ1-3; perhaps TRBD1 as D (6 bases). Germline lookup yields CDR1 LNHNV and CDR2 YYDKDF (reference sequence). CDR3 length equals 17 residues. The ends were cut back, 0 bases at V and 0 bases at J, with 12 bases in the middle. The CDR3: CATSRDADSGSGNTIYF. DNA for the CDR3: TGTGCCACCAGCAGAGATGCGGACAGCGGCTCTGGAAACACCATATATTTT. Looking up the rest from reference TRBV15 and TRBJ1-3 gives the full variable domain: DAMVIQNPRYQVTQFGKPVTLSCSQTLNHNVMYWYQQKSSQAPKLLFHYYDKDFNNEADTPDNFQSRRPNTSFCFLDIRSPGLGDTAMYLCATSRDADSGSGNTIYFGEGSWLTVV.

The chain uses TRBV6-1 and TRBJ1-1; the D gene is possibly TRBD1 (5 bases). The CDR3 is 15 amino acids. Between the trimmed V and J ends, which lost 2 bases and 0 bases, there was a span of 10 bases. Germline-derived CDR1 and CDR2 are MNHNS and SASEGT. In DNA form, the CDR3 reads TGTGCCAGCAGTGAACATGACAGACTGAACACTGAAGCTTTCTTT. Protein sequence: CASSEHDRLNTEAFF.

The table lists this clone with a count of one. V is TRBV5-4 and J is TRBJ2-4; TRBD2 agrees at 8 bases. The junction had 7 bases not matched to a gene; V was cut back by 1 base and J by 7 bases. The CDR3 extends over 15 amino acids. The germline V gene has CDR1 SGHNT and CDR2 YYREEE (reference sequence). CDR3 bases: TGTGCCAGCAGCTTGAGATCCCTAGCGGGTAACATTCAGTACTTC. It codes for CASSLRSLAGNIQYF.

The V gene is TRBV28, the J gene TRBJ1-2, with 9 bases identical to TRBD1. The CDR3 runs to 14 residues. With V trimmed by 7 bases and J by 7 bases, 10 bases remained unmatched. Germline-derived CDR1 and CDR2 are MDHEN and SYDVKM. Written as DNA, the CDR3 is TGTGCCAGCAAGTCCCCCGGGACAGGGTCTGGCTACACCTTC. It encodes CASKSPGTGSGYTF.

The chain combines TRBV7-2 with TRBJ2-1, with D unresolved. The CDR3 contains 14 residues. In germline, CDR1 is SGHTA, CDR2 FQGNSA. V lost 5 bases to trimming and J lost 5 bases, with 13 bases between them. The CDR3 protein is CASSRPVLDNEQFF. Here the CDR3 DNA reads TGTGCCAGCAGCCGGCCTGTCCTAGACAATGAGCAGTTCTTC.

The V gene is TRBV5-1, the J gene TRBJ1-1, with 10 bases that match TRBD1. J lost 3 bases, V lost 4 bases, and 6 bases had no gene match. Germline V gives CDR1 SGHRS, CDR2 YFSETQ. The length of the CDR3 is 15 residues. The CDR3 sequence is CASSLGQGVYTEAFF. CDR3 nucleotide sequence: TGCGCCAGCAGCCTAGGACAGGGGGTATACACTGAAGCTTTCTTT.

The chain is built from TRBV11-2 and TRBJ1-1; unclear D gene. In germline, CDR1 is SGHAT, CDR2 FQNNGV. Trimming removed 5 bases from V and 0 bases from J, with 10 bases in between. The length of the CDR3 is 14 residues. The CDR3 DNA reads as TGTGCCAGCAGCCAACAGCACATGAACACTGAAGCTTTCTTT. Translating gives CASSQQHMNTEAFF.